Reported below is one T cell receptor beta chain. Its antigen remains unidentified. The CDR3 has 15 amino acids. Trimming pared 0 bases from V and 2 bases from J, leaving 14 bases between. Germline loops: CDR1 DFQATT, CDR2 SNEGSKA (reference sequence). The entry originates in a study of blood T cells in healthy people across ages. Broader study findings: A conclusive naive versus antigen-experienced comparison was prevented by the unsorted PBMCs.

A J-beta primer mix and a sample-barcoded 5' primer were used in a second PCR of about 7 to 12 cycles. Each CDR3 protein gets one entry after TCRdb re-called the 5' RACE reads with MiXCR. Altogether more than 800,000 distinct CDR3 sequences are present, under 55% being singletons, with the ten largest covering around 18%. V is TRBV20-1 and J is TRBJ2-7; D call uncertain. Source material: blood. The clonotype was recovered from an older woman in good health. The CDR3 DNA sequence: TGCAGTGCTAGAGATAGTAGGACGCAAGCCTACGAGCAGTACTTC. Translation gives CSARDSRTQAYEQYF.